This record looks at one T cell receptor (beta chain) sequence and its context. Its antigen is still unknown. This sample is part of a study of early T cells in non-severe SARS-CoV-2 infection. Attachment of unique molecular identifiers to individual cDNA molecules was performed. TCRdb reprocessed the 5' RACE reads via MiXCR and lists one record per CDR3 protein. In the table there are 50,000 to 65,000 distinct CDR3 sequences, 20% to 25% of which are singletons. The study's findings and limits: The matching step, a VDJdb search, favored anti-spike CD8 responses and missed private and CD4 specificities.

This receptor was obtained from an adult who was a healthcare worker with PCR-confirmed SARS-CoV-2 infection or an uninfected control (not recorded which). The sample was whole blood, taken at baseline.

The CDR3: CSAGDAGELFF. The CDR3 nucleotides read TGCAGCGCTGGGGACGCCGGGGAGCTGTTTTTT. The V gene is TRBV29-1, the J gene TRBJ2-2; D assignment may be TRBD1 or TRBD2 (5 bases each). The length of the CDR3 is 11 residues. In germline, CDR1 is SQVTM, CDR2 ANQGSEA. Trimming pared 7 bases from V and 6 bases from J, leaving 9 bases between.